The clone carrying this T cell receptor beta chain turned up a few times. CDR1 is SGDLS and CDR2 is YYNGEE in the germline V gene. The length of the CDR3 is 14 residues. Trimming removed 0 bases from V and 4 bases from J, with 10 bases in between. Time point here: sample taken at primary tumor resection. Tumor, nontumor lung or frozen PBMC supplied whole RNA, sequenced without sorting. The data derive from a study of spatial heterogeneity in lung cancer. TCRdb independently ran MiXCR on the 5' RACE reads; one entry per CDR3 protein. This table has roughly 39,000 distinct CDR3 sequences, 7.5% to 8% appearing once.

The sequencing here drew on PBMCs, taken at surgery. The gene calls are TRBV9 and TRBJ1-1; tentatively, D is TRBD1 (6 bases). The sequence derives from a male donor with early-stage non-small cell lung cancer. The CDR3: CASSVGGGGTEAFF. The CDR3 DNA is TGTGCCAGCAGCGTAGGGGGAGGGGGCACTGAAGCTTTCTTT.